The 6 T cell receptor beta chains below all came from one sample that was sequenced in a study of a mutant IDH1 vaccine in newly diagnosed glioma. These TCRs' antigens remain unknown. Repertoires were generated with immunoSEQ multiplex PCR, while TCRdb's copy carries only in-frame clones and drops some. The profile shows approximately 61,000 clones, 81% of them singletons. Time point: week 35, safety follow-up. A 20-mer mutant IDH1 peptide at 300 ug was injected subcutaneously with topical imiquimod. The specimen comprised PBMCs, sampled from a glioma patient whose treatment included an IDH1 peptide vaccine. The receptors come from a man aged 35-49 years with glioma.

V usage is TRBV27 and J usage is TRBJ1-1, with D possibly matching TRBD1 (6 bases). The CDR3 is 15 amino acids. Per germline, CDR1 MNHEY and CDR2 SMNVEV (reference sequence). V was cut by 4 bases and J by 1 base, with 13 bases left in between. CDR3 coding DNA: TGTGCCAGCAGTTGGCCCGGGACACCGAACACTGAAGCTTTCTTT. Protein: CASSWPGTPNTEAFF.

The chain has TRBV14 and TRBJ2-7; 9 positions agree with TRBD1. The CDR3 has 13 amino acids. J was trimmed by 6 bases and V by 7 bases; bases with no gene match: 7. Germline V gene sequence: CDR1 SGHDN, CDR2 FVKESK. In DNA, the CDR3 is TGTGCCAGCACTCCCGGGACAGGGATCGAGCAGTACTTC. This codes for CASTPGTGIEQYF.

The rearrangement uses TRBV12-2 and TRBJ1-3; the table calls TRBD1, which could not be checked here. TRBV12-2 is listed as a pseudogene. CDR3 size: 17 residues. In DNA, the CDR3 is TGTGCAAGTCGCTTAAGAATAGGGGGCAACTCTGGAAACACCATATATTTT. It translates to CASRLRIGGNSGNTIYF.

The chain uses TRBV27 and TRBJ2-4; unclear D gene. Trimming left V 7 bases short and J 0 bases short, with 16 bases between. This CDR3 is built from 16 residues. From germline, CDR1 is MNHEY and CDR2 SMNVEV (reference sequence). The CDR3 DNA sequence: TGTGCCAGCACCATCCGGACGGTACTAGCCAAAAACATTCAGTACTTC. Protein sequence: CASTIRTVLAKNIQYF.

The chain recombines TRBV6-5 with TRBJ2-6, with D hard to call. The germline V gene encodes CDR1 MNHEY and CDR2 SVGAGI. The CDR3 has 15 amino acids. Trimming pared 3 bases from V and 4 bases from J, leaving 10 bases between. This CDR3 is CASSYRLWGANVLTF. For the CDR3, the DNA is TGTGCCAGCAGTTATAGGCTCTGGGGGGCCAACGTCCTGACTTTC.

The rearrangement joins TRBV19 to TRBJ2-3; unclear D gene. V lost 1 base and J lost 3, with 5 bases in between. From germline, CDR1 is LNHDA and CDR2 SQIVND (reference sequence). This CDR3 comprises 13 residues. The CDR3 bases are TGTGCCAGTAGTATAGGGATGACAGATACGCAGTATTTT. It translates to CASSIGMTDTQYF.